A single T cell receptor beta chain is shown here with its context. Antigen specificity is unknown. The sample originates from a study of T cell clones after liver transplantation. On the study more broadly: TCRbeta sequencing after a pre-transplant mixed lymphocyte reaction identified graft-donor-reactive clones, later tracked in post-transplant blood. Study observations and caveats: A significant post-transplant drop in circulating graft-donor-reactive CD4 TCRbeta sequences occurred in most of the 8 subjects.

Germline assignment: CDR1 GTSNPN and CDR2 SVGIG (reference sequence). The CDR3 consists of 17 residues. V lost 4 bases and J lost 0; bases outside the gene matches: 13. Data came from immunoSEQ multiplex PCR; TCRdb stores just in-frame clones and leaves some out. The profile shows tens of thousands of clones, 80% of them singletons. This sample comprised CD4+ T cells from blood, obtained 12 months after liver transplant. The TCR comes from a human patient who received a liver transplant. The graft donor may account for some of the T cells. The chain employs TRBV30 and TRBJ2-3; 7 bases align to TRBD1. The CDR3 loop reads CAWIKSYGTDSTDTQYF. The CDR3 nucleotides are TGTGCCTGGATCAAAAGCTACGGGACAGATAGCACAGATACGCAGTATTTT.